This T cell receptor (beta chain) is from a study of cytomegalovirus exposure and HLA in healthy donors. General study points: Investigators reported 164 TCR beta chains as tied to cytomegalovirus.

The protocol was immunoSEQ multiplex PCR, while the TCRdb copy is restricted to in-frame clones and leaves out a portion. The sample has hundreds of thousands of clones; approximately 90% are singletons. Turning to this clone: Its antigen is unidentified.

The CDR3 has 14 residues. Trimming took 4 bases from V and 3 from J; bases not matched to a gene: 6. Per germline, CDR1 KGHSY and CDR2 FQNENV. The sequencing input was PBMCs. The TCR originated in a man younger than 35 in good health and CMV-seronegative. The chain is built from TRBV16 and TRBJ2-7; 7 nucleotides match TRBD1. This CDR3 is CASSPTGQVYEQYF. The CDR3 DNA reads TGTGCCAGCAGCCCCACCGGACAGGTCTACGAGCAGTACTTC.